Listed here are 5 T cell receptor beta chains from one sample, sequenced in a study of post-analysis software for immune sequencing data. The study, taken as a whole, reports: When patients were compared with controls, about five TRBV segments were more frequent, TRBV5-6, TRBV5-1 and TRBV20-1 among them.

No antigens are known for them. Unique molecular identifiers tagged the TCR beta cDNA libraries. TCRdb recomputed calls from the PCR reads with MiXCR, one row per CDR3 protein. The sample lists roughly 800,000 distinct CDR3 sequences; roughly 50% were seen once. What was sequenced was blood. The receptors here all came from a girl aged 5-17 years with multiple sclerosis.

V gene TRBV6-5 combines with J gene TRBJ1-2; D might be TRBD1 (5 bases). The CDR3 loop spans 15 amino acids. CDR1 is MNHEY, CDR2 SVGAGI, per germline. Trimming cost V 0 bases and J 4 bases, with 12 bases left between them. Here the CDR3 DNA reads TGTGCCAGCAGTTACTCGACAGCTCAAGGCTATGGCTACACCTTC. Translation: CASSYSTAQGYGYTF.

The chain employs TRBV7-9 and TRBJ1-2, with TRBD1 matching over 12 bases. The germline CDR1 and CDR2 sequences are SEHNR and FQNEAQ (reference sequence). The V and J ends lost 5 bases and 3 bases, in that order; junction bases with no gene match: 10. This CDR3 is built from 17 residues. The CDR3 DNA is TGTGCCAGCAGCCCCCGGGACAGGGGGCTCGTGGACTATGGCTACACCTTC. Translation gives CASSPRDRGLVDYGYTF.

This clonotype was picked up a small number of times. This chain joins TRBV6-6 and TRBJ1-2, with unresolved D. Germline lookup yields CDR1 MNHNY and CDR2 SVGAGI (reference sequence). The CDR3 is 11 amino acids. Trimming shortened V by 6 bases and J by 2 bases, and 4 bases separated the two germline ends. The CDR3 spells CASRENYGYTF. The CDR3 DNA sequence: TGTGCCAGCAGGGAAAACTATGGCTACACCTTC.

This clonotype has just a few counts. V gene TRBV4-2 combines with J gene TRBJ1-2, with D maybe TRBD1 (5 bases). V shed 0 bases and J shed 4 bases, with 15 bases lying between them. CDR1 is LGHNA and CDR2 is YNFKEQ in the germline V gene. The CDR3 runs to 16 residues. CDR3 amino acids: CASSQDRAGKSYGYTF. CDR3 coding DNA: TGTGCCAGCAGCCAAGATCGGGCAGGGAAGAGCTATGGCTACACCTTC.

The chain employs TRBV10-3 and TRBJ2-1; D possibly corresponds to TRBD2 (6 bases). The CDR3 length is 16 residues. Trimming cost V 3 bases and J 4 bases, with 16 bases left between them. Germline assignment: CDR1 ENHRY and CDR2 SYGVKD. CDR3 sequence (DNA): TGTGCCATCAGTGATCCGTCGCGGGGAGCATACAATGAGCAGTTCTTC. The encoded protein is CAISDPSRGAYNEQFF.